One and the same sample provided the 24 T cell receptor beta chains below, sequenced in a study of cytotoxic CD8 clonotypes in ibrutinib-treated CLL. Sequencing was performed with immunoSEQ multiplex PCR; in TCRdb, only in-frame clones are kept and a portion is missing. The table shows about 140,000 clones, with 91% occurring only once. This material consisted of PBMCs, taken after 12 months of ibrutinib treatment. The source of these receptors is a human donor with chronic lymphocytic leukemia.

This clone was seen more than once but under ten times. CDR3 region: CASSLSRKPRTNEKLFF. The CDR3 bases are TGTGCCAGCAGTTTATCCCGCAAACCGAGGACTAATGAAAAACTGTTTTTT. The gene calls are TRBV28 and TRBJ1-4, with unresolved D. Trimming pared 1 base from V and 2 bases from J, leaving 14 bases between. This CDR3 has 17 amino acids. From germline, CDR1 is MDHEN and CDR2 SYDVKM.

The chain is built from TRBV27 and TRBJ2-5; TRBD2 matches at 9 bases. From germline, CDR1 is MNHEY and CDR2 SMNVEV (reference sequence). V gave up 4 bases and J gave up 2 bases; unmatched junction bases: 5. CDR3 length: 15 residues. The CDR3 DNA is TGTGCCAGCAGTTCCCGGACTAGCGCACAAGAGACCCAGTACTTC. Protein product: CASSSRTSAQETQYF.

The chain has TRBV27 and TRBJ2-3; TRBD2 might be the D (5 bases). V was clipped by 5 bases and J by 4 bases, with 13 bases between them. CDR1 and CDR2 (germline): MNHEY, SMNVEV (reference sequence). This CDR3 region has 14 residues. CDR3: CASSPWWRSDTQYF. DNA for the CDR3: TGTGCCAGCAGTCCCTGGTGGAGGTCAGATACGCAGTATTTT.

The gene calls are TRBV19 and TRBJ1-2, with a possible D match to TRBD1 (6 bases). This CDR3 comprises 16 residues. In germline, CDR1 is LNHDA, CDR2 SQIVND (reference sequence). The V end lost 6 bases, the J end lost 5 bases, and 22 bases lay between the germline ends. The CDR3 DNA follows: TGTGCCAGTAGCAGAGGGTCAGGGGCTCTTCGGTATGGCTACACCTTC. As protein: CASSRGSGALRYGYTF.

The chain links TRBV28 to TRBJ1-2, with D maybe TRBD1 (5 bases). Trimming removed 7 bases at V and 4 bases at J, with 16 bases between. CDR3 length: 14 residues. Germline V gene data show CDR1 as MDHEN and CDR2 as SYDVKM. CDR3 in DNA: TGTGCCAGCATCCCTCCAGGGAACATCTATGGCTACACCTTC. Translation gives CASIPPGNIYGYTF.

The chain combines TRBV10-3 with TRBJ1-2, with TRBD1 matching over 8 bases. V trimming: 10 bases; J trimming: 7 bases; junction bases outside the gene matches: 14. The CDR3 covers 14 residues. Germline CDR1 is ENHRY and CDR2 is SYGVKD. CDR3 in amino acids: CASTPDREQGGYTF. CDR3 DNA: TGTGCCAGCACCCCGGACAGGGAACAAGGTGGCTACACCTTC.

This clone came up once. The CDR3 sequence: CASSQDHYQDPGRGYTF. DNA of the CDR3: TGTGCCAGCAGCCAAGATCATTACCAGGACCCTGGACGGGGCTACACCTTC. V is TRBV4-2 and J is TRBJ1-2; no definite D call. Trimming cost V 0 bases and J 8 bases, with 22 bases left between them. Germline V gene sequence: CDR1 LGHNA, CDR2 YNFKEQ. This CDR3 is 17 amino acids long.

J is TRBJ2-7 and V is TRBV9, with unresolved D. V lost 3 bases, J lost 0 bases, and 7 bases lay in between. The CDR3 has 13 amino acids. Germline loops: CDR1 SGDLS, CDR2 YYNGEE. This chain's CDR3 is CASSESASYEQYF. The CDR3 coding sequence is TGTGCCAGCAGCGAGTCCGCCTCCTACGAGCAGTACTTC.

This clone has just a few counts. V gene TRBV2 combines with J gene TRBJ2-1; D not certain. Deletions cut 1 base from V and 2 bases from J, with 9 bases between. Looked up from germline, CDR1 is SNHLY and CDR2 is FYNNEI. CDR3 length equals 15 residues. CDR3 DNA sequence: TGTGCCAGCAGTGAAGATAGACTGCCCTACAATGAGCAGTTCTTC. Protein product: CASSEDRLPYNEQFF. The full variable domain, completed using reference TRBV2 and TRBJ2-1, is EPEVTQTPSHQVTQMGQEVILRCVPISNHLYFYWYRQILGQKVEFLVSFYNNEISEKSEIFDDQFSVERPDGSNFTLKIRSTKLEDSAMYFCASSEDRLPYNEQFFGPGTRLTVL.

V gene TRBV13 combines with J gene TRBJ2-7, with D hard to call. The CDR3 consists of 14 residues. Germline V gene sequence: CDR1 PRHDT, CDR2 FYEKMQ (reference sequence). Deletions cut 1 base from V and 0 bases from J, with 7 bases between. This CDR3 reads CASSLAGSSYEQYF. The CDR3 DNA follows: TGTGCCAGCAGCTTAGCGGGTTCCTCCTACGAGCAGTACTTC.

The V call is TRBV7-9, the J call TRBJ2-7, with a tentative D call TRBD1 (5 bases). The V and J ends lost 3 bases and 3 bases respectively, with 12 bases between them. This CDR3 spans 14 amino acids. Germline-derived CDR1 and CDR2 are SEHNR and FQNEAQ (reference sequence). CDR3 protein: CASSFPGMVYEQYF. CDR3 sequence (DNA): TGTGCCAGCAGCTTTCCAGGGATGGTCTACGAGCAGTACTTC.

The chain carries TRBV19 and TRBJ1-5; D gene ambiguous. V was clipped by 5 bases and J by 5 bases, with 19 bases between them. Germline CDR1 LNHDA, CDR2 SQIVND (reference sequence). This CDR3 is built from 16 residues. The CDR3 coding sequence is TGTGCCAGTAGTTCCCTCCCGGTCAGGCGGGATCAGCCCCAGCATTTT. It encodes CASSSLPVRRDQPQHF. Based on the CDR3 plus reference TRBV19 and TRBJ1-5, the full variable domain is DGGITQSPKYLFRKEGQNVTLSCEQNLNHDAMYWYRQDPGQGLRLIYYSQIVNDFQKGDIAEGYSVSREKKESFPLTVTSAQKNPTAFYLCASSSLPVRRDQPQHFGDGTRLSIL.

The chain joins TRBV2 to TRBJ2-7; 14 bases fit TRBD2. V lost 4 bases and J lost 6; bases outside the gene matches: 5. The germline V gene encodes CDR1 SNHLY and CDR2 FYNNEI. The CDR3 is made up of 15 amino acids. CDR3 residues: CASSVGLAGAVEQYF. The CDR3 nucleotides read TGTGCCAGCAGTGTGGGACTAGCGGGAGCGGTCGAGCAGTACTTC.

The chain links TRBV10-3 to TRBJ2-2; D might be TRBD1 (7 bases). Germline loops: CDR1 ENHRY, CDR2 SYGVKD. Trimming removed 6 bases from V and 6 bases from J, with 14 bases in between. This CDR3 contains 14 residues. CDR3 residues: CAIRPTGEAGELFF. The CDR3 DNA reads TGTGCCATCAGACCAACAGGGGAGGCCGGGGAGCTGTTTTTT.

In this sample, this clone turned up once. The genes are TRBV5-4 and TRBJ2-3; the match to TRBD2 covers 7 bases. The CDR3 covers 16 residues. CDR1 is SGHNT, CDR2 YYREEE, per germline (reference sequence). The trim removed 0 bases at V and 3 bases at J, leaving 7 bases unmatched. The CDR3, as DNA: TGTGCCAGCAGCTTGGGGACTAGTCGAACAACAGATACGCAGTATTTT. This encodes CASSLGTSRTTDTQYF.

The rearrangement links TRBV7-2 to TRBJ2-1; weak D call: TRBD2 (6 bases). From germline, CDR1 is SGHTA and CDR2 FQGNSA. The CDR3 is 14 amino acids. Trimming cost V 4 bases and J 6 bases, with 13 bases left between them. As DNA, the CDR3 is TGTGCCAGCAGCTCTGGAGGGACCACCAATGAGCAGTTCTTC. Its translation: CASSSGGTTNEQFF.

This chain's CDR3 is CASSLPRDRQFF. CDR3 nucleotides: TGTGCCAGCAGCCTTCCCCGGGATAGACAGTTCTTC. The chain links TRBV9 to TRBJ2-1; perhaps TRBD2 as D (5 bases). Trimming shortened V by 4 bases and J by 13 bases, and 15 bases separated the two germline ends. The germline CDR1 and CDR2 sequences are SGDLS and YYNGEE. The CDR3 totals 12 residues.

The CDR3 protein is CASNPMGTIHNEQFF. The CDR3 DNA sequence: TGTGCCAGCAACCCCATGGGGACTATACACAATGAGCAGTTCTTC. The chain is built from TRBV9 and TRBJ2-1; TRBD2 matches at 7 bases. The CDR3 is made up of 15 amino acids. Germline-derived CDR1 and CDR2 are SGDLS and YYNGEE. Trimming took 6 bases from V and 5 from J; bases not matched to a gene: 11.

The chain joins TRBV10-1 to TRBJ2-1; D perhaps matches TRBD1 (6 bases). Germline V gene data show CDR1 as WNHNN and CDR2 as SYGVQD (reference sequence). V lost 0 bases, J lost 10 bases, and 7 bases lay in between. This CDR3 is 12 amino acids long. For the CDR3, the DNA is TGCGCCAGCAGTGAGTCGGGGACAGAGCAGTTCTTC. As protein: CASSESGTEQFF.

V gene TRBV9 combines with J gene TRBJ1-4; D remains unclear. Germline CDR1 reads SGDLS; CDR2 reads YYNGEE. V lost 2 bases and J 6 bases, leaving 11 bases between the germline ends. This CDR3 has 14 residues. The CDR3 DNA follows: TGTGCCAGCAGCGTTTTAGGAGACGATGAAAAACTGTTTTTT. It yields the protein CASSVLGDDEKLFF.

The chain carries TRBV30 and TRBJ2-7; TRBD2 matches at 12 bases. CDR1 is GTSNPN and CDR2 is SVGIG in the germline V gene (reference sequence). This CDR3 is 15 amino acids long. V lost 3 bases, J lost 5 bases, and 8 bases stayed unmatched. The CDR3 DNA reads TGTGCCTGGAGCGAACTAGCGGGGGGTGCTCACGAGCAGTACTTC. Its protein is CAWSELAGGAHEQYF.

The rearrangement links TRBV10-1 to TRBJ2-7; D unclear. The V gene lost 6 bases and the J gene lost 3 bases, with 3 bases spanning the gap. In germline, CDR1 is WNHNN, CDR2 SYGVQD (reference sequence). The CDR3 has 10 residues. CDR3 protein: CASSRYEQYF. CDR3 DNA: TGCGCCAGCAGCCGCTACGAGCAGTACTTC.

This chain joins TRBV6-5 and TRBJ2-7; a possible D gene is TRBD1 (6 bases). Germline V gene lookup returns CDR1 MNHEY and CDR2 SVGAGI. The V end lost 6 bases, the J end lost 6 bases, and 18 bases lay between the germline ends. CDR3 length: 14 amino acids. The CDR3: CASSTERGWGEQYF. The CDR3 DNA is TGTGCCAGCAGCACAGAGAGGGGGTGGGGCGAGCAGTACTTC.

This chain connects TRBV9 to TRBJ1-2, with D tentatively TRBD1 (6 bases). The CDR3 spans 17 residues. Germline V gene sequence: CDR1 SGDLS, CDR2 YYNGEE. V was cut by 4 bases and J by 5 bases, with 24 bases left in between. The CDR3 is CASSLPPHSGGVYGYTF. CDR3 sequence (DNA): TGTGCCAGCAGCCTACCCCCACACAGCGGGGGCGTTTATGGCTACACCTTC.